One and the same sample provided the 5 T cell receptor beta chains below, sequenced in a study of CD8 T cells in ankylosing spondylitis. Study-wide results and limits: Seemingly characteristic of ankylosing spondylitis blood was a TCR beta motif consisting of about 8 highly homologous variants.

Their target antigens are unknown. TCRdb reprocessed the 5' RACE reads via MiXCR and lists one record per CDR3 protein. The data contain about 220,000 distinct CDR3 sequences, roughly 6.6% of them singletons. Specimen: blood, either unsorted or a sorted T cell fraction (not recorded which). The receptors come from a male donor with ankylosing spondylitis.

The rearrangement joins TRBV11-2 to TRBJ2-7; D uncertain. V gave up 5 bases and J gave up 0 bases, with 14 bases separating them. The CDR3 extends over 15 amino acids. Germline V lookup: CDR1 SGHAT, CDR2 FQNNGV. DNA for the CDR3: TGTGCCAGCAGCCTTACACGGCGAATCTCCTACGAGCAGTACTTC. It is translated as CASSLTRRISYEQYF. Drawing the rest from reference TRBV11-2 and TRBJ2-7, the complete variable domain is EAGVAQSPRYKIIEKRQSVAFWCNPISGHATLYWYQQILGQGPKLLIQFQNNGVVDDSQLPKDRFSAERLKGVDSTLKIQPAKLEDSAVYLCASSLTRRISYEQYFGPGTRLTVT.

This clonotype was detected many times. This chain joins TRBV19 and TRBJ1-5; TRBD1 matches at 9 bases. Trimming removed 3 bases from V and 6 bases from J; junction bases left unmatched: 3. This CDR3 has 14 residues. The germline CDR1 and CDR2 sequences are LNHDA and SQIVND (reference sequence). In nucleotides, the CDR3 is TGTGCCAGTAGTATCACAGGGGGCGGTCAGCCCCAGCATTTT. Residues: CASSITGGGQPQHF.

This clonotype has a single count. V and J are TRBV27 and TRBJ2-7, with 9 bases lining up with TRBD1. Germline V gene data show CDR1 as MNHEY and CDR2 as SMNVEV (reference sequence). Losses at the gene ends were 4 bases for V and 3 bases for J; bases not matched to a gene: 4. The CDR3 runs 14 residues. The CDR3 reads CASSWGTGNYEQYF. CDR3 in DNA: TGTGCCAGCAGTTGGGGGACAGGGAACTACGAGCAGTACTTC.

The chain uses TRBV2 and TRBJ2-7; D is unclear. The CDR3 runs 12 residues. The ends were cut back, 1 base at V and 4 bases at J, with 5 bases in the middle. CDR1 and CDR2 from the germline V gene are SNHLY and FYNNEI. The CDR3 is CASSEGPYEQYF. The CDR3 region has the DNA TGTGCCAGCAGTGAAGGTCCATACGAGCAGTACTTC.

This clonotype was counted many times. Here the CDR3 reads CATSSRDSNQPQHF. DNA of the CDR3: TGTGCCACCAGCAGCCGGGACAGCAATCAGCCCCAGCATTTT. The chain couples TRBV15 to TRBJ1-5; D might be TRBD1 (5 bases). The CDR3 is 14 amino acids. Per the germline V gene, CDR1 is LNHNV and CDR2 is YYDKDF (reference sequence). V dropped 3 bases and J dropped 1 base, with 7 bases sitting between them.